These 2 T cell receptor beta chains were all obtained from the same sample, sequenced in a study of beta chain features in type 1 diabetes. Every isolated RNA sample was fully reverse transcribed, so sequencing captured expressed TCRB transcripts. The protocol was immunoSEQ multiplex PCR, while the TCRdb copy is restricted to in-frame clones and leaves out a portion. The table lists a few hundred thousand clones, more than 11% of them singletons. The source material was naive CD4+ T cells from blood. Receptors originate from a man aged 30-40 years in good health.

The chain couples TRBV28 to TRBJ2-5; 14 positions match TRBD2. CDR3 size: 16 residues. CDR1 and CDR2 (germline): MDHEN, SYDVKM. The V and J ends lost 3 bases and 5 bases, in that order; junction bases with no gene match: 5. CDR3 loop: CASSFDWTSGRETQYF. CDR3 coding DNA: TGTGCCAGCAGTTTTGATTGGACTAGCGGGAGGGAGACCCAGTACTTC.

This clone was picked up a small number of times. J is TRBJ1-1 and V is TRBV7-2; D remains ambiguous. Germline assignment: CDR1 SGHTA and CDR2 FQGNSA. V shed 2 bases and J shed 1 base, with 8 bases lying between them. This CDR3 comprises 14 residues. The CDR3 DNA is TGTGCCAGCAGCTTATACTTCTCGAACACTGAAGCTTTCTTT. Translated, it gives CASSLYFSNTEAFF.